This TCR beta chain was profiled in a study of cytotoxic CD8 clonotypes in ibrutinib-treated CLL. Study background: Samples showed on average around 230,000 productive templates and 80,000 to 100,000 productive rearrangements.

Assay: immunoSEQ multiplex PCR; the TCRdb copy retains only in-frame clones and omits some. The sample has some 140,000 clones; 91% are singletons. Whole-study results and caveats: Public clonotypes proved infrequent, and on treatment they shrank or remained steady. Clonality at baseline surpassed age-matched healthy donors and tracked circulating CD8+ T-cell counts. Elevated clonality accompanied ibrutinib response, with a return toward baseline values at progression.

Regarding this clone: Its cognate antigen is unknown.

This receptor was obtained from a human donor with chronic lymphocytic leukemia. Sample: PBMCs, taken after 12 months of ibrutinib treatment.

The CDR3 region is CASSGRARVEQFF. Here the CDR3 DNA reads TGTGCCAGCAGCGGTAGGGCTCGTGTTGAGCAGTTCTTC. The V call is TRBV7-2, the J call TRBJ2-1, with D unclear. In germline, CDR1 is SGHTA, CDR2 FQGNSA. CDR3 length equals 13 residues. The V end lost 5 bases, the J end lost 9 bases, and 14 bases lay between the germline ends.